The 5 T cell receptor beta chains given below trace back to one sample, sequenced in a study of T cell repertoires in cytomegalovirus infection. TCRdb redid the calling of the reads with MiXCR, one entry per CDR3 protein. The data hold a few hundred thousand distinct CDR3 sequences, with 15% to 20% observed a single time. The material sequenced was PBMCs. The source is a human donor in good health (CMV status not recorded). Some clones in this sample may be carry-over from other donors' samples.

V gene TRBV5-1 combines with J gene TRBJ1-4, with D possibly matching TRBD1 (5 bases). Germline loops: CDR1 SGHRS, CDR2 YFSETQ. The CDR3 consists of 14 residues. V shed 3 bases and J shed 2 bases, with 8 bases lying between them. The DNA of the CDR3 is TGCGCCAGCAGCTCGGACACCACTAATGAAAAACTGTTTTTT. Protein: CASSSDTTNEKLFF.

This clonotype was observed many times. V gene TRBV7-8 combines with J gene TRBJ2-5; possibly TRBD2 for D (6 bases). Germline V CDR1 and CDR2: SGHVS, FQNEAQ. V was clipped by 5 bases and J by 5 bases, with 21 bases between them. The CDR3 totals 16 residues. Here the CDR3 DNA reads TGTGCCAGCAGCCCCGGCAGAGGATTGGGGAGGGAGACCCAGTACTTC. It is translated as CASSPGRGLGRETQYF.

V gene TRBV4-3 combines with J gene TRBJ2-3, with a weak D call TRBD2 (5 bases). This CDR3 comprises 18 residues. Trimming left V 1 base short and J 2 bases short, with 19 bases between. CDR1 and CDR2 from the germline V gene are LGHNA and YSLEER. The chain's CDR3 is CASSQATRAGDYTDTQYF. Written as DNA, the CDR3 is TGCGCCAGCAGCCAAGCTACCCGGGCAGGAGACTACACAGATACGCAGTATTTT.

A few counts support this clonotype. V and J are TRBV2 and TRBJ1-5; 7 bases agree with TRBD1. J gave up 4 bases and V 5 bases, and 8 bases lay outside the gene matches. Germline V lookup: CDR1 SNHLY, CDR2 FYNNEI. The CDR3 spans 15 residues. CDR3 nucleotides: TGTGCCAGCAGTCTACAGGGGCTCTCGAATCAGCCCCAGCATTTT. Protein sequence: CASSLQGLSNQPQHF.

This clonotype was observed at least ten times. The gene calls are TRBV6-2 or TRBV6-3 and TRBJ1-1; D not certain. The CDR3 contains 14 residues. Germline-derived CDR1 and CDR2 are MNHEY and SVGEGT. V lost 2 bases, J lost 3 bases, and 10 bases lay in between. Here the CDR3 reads CASSYSSTYTEAFF. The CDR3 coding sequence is TGTGCCAGCAGTTACAGTTCGACGTACACTGAAGCTTTCTTT.